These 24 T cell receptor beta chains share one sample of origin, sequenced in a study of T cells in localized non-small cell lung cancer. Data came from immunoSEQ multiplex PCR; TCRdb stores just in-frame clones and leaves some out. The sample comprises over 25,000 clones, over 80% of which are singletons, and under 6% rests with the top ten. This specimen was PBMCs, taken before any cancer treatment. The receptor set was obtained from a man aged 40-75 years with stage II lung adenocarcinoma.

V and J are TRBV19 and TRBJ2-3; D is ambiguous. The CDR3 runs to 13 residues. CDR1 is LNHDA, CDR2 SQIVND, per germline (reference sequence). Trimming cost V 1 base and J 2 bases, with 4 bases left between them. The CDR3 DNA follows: TGTGCCAGTAGTATAGGAAACACAGATACGCAGTATTTT. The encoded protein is CASSIGNTDTQYF. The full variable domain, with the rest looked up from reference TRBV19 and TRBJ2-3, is DGGITQSPKYLFRKEGQNVTLSCEQNLNHDAMYWYRQDPGQGLRLIYYSQIVNDFQKGDIAEGYSVSREKKESFPLTVTSAQKNPTAFYLCASSIGNTDTQYFGPGTRLTVL.

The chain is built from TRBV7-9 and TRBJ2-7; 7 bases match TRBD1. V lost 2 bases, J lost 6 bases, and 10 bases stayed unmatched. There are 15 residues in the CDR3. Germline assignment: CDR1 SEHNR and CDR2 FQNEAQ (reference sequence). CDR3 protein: CASSLTGNRGGEQYF. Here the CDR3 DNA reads TGTGCCAGCAGCTTAACGGGTAACAGGGGCGGCGAGCAGTACTTC.

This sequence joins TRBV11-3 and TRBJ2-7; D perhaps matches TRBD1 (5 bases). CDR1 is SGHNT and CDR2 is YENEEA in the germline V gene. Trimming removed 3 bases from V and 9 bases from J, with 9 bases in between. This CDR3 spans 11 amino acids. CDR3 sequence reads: CASSFRGLQYF. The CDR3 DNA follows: TGTGCCAGCAGCTTTAGGGGATTGCAGTACTTC.

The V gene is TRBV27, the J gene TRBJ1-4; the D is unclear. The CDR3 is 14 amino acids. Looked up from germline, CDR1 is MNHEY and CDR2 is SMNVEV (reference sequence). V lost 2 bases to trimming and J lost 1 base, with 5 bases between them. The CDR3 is CASSLRRTNEKLFF. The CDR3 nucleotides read TGTGCCAGCAGTTTAAGAAGAACTAATGAAAAACTGTTTTTT.

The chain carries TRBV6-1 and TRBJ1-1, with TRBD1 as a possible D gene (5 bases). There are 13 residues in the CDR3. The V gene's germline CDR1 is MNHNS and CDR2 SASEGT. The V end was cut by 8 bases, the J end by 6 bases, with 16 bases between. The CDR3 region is CASPRIGVPEAFF. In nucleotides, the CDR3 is TGTGCCAGCCCTCGGATAGGGGTCCCTGAAGCTTTCTTT.

The CDR3 sequence: CASSYHYQPQHF. The CDR3 region has the DNA TGTGCCAGCAGTTATCACTATCAGCCCCAGCATTTT. The chain joins TRBV6-5 to TRBJ1-5; D unclear. This CDR3 has 12 amino acids. V lost 3 bases to trimming and J lost 5 bases, with 5 bases between them. The V gene's germline CDR1 is MNHEY and CDR2 SVGAGI.

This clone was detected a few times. The CDR3 reads CASILTSGYNEQFF. The CDR3 coding sequence is TGTGCCAGCATCTTGACTAGCGGTTACAATGAGCAGTTCTTC. The chain couples TRBV28 to TRBJ2-1; TRBD2 matches at 9 bases. Germline-derived CDR1 and CDR2 are MDHEN and SYDVKM. The J segment lost 4 bases and the V segment lost 7 bases, leaving 5 bases of the junction unmatched. The CDR3 extends over 14 amino acids.

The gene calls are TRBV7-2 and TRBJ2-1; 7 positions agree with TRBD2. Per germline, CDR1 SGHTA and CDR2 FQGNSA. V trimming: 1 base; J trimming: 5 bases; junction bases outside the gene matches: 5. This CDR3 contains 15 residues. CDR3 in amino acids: CASSLVSGYNNEQFF. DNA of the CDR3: TGTGCCAGCAGCTTAGTTAGCGGGTATAACAATGAGCAGTTCTTC.

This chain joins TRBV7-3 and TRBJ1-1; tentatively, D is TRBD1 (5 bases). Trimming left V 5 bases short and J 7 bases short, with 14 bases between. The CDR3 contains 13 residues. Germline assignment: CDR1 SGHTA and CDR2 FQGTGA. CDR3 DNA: TGTGCCAGCAGCCCGCGTGTAGGGGTTGAAGCTTTCTTT. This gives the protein CASSPRVGVEAFF.

The DNA for the CDR3 is TGTGCCAGCAGTCTAGGACAGGGTGGGAGGGAGACCCAGTACTTC. It translates to CASSLGQGGRETQYF. The rearrangement joins TRBV28 to TRBJ2-5; 8 bases fit TRBD1. CDR1 and CDR2 (germline): MDHEN, SYDVKM. The length of the CDR3 is 15 residues. The J segment lost 5 bases and the V segment lost 5 bases, leaving 10 bases of the junction unmatched.

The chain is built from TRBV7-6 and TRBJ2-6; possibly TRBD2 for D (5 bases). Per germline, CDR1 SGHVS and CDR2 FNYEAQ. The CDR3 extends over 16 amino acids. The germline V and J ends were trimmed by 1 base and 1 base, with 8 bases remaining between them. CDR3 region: CASSLVRGSGANVLTF. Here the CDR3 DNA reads TGTGCCAGCAGCTTAGTTCGGGGTTCTGGGGCCAACGTCCTGACTTTC.

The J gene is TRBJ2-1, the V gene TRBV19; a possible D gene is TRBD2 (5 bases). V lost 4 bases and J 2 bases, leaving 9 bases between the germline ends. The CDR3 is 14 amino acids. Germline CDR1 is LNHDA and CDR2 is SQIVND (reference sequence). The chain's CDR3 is CASSTAGPYNEQFF. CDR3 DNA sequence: TGTGCCAGTAGTACGGCGGGCCCCTACAATGAGCAGTTCTTC.

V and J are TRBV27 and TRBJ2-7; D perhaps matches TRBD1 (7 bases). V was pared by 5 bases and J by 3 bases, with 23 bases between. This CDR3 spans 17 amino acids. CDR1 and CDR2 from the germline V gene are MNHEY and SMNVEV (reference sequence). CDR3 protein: CASSPRQGTGGIYEQYF. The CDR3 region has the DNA TGTGCCAGCAGTCCAAGACAGGGAACCGGGGGCATCTACGAGCAGTACTTC.

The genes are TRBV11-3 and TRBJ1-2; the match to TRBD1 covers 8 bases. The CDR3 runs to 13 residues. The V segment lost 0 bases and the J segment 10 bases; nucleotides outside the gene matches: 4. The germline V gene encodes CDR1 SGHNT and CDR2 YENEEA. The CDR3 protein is CASSLDQGADYTF. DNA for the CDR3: TGTGCCAGCAGCTTAGATCAGGGGGCAGACTACACCTTC.

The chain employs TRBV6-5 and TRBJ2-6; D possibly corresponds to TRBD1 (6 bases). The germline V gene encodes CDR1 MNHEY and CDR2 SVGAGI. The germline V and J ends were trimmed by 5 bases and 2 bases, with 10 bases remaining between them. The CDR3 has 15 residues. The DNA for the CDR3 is TGTGCCAGCAGTCGGACAGCAACTGGGGCCAACGTCCTGACTTTC. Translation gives CASSRTATGANVLTF.

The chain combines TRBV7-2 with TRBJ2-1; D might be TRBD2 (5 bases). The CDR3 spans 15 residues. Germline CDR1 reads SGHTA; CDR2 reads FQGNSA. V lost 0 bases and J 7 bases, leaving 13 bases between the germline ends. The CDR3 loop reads CASSLAGAFGNEQFF. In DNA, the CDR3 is TGTGCCAGCAGCTTAGCGGGAGCGTTCGGGAATGAGCAGTTCTTC.

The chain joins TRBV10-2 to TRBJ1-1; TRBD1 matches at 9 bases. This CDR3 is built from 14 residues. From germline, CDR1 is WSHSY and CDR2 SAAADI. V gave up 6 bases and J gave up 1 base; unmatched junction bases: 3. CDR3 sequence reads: CASREGQGNTEAFF. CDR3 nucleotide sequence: TGCGCCAGCAGAGAGGGACAGGGGAACACTGAAGCTTTCTTT.

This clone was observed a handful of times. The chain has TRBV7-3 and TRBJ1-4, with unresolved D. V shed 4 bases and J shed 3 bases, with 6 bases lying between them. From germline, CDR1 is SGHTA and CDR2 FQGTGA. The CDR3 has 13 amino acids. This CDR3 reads CASSSEANEKLFF. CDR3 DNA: TGTGCCAGCAGCTCCGAAGCTAATGAAAAACTGTTTTTT.

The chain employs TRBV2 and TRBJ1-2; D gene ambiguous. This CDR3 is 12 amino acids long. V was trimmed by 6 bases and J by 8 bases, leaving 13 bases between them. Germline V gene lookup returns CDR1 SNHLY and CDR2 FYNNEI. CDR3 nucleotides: TGTGCCAGCAGGGACCGCGTCGTAGGCTACACCTTC. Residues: CASRDRVVGYTF.

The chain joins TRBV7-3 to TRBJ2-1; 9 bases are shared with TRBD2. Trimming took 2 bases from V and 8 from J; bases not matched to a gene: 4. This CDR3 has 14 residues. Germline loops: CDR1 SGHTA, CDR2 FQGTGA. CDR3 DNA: TGTGCCAGCAGCTTAGGGACTAGCTCGGATGAGCAGTTCTTC. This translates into CASSLGTSSDEQFF.

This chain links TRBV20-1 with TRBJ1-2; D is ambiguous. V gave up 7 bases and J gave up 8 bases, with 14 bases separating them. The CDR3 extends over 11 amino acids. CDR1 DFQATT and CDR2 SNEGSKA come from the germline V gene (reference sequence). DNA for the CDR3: TGCAGTGTTCAAGTTCTCATGGGCTACACCTTC. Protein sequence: CSVQVLMGYTF.

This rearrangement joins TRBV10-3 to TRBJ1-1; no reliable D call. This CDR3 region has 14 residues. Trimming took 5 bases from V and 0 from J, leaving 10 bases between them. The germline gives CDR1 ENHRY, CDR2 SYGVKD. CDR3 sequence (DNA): TGTGCCATCAGTAACCAAGGTTTGAACACTGAAGCTTTCTTT. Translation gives CAISNQGLNTEAFF.

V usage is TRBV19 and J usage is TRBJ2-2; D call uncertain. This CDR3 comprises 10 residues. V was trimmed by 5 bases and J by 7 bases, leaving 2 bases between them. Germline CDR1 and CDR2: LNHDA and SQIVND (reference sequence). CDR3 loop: CASSRGELFF. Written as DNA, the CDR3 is TGTGCCAGTAGTCGCGGGGAGCTGTTTTTT.

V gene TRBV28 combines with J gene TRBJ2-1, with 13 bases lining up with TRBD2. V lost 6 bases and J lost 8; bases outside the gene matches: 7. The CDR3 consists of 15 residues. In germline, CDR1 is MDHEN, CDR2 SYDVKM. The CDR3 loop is CASRPGLAGHHEQFF. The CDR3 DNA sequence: TGTGCCAGCAGACCGGGACTAGCGGGACACCATGAGCAGTTCTTC.